A selection of T cell receptor beta chains follows, all from one sample in a study of blood T cell repertoires in COVID-19. Generated by immunoSEQ multiplex PCR, the TCRdb table keeps only in-frame clones and is missing some. The repertoire consists of about 82,000 clones, with 80% occurring once and the leading ten covering 12%. The sequenced material came from peripheral blood. These receptors were collected from a woman aged 40 to 50 with active or convalescent COVID-19. The CDR3 runs from the conserved cysteine through the conserved F or W. Fields, in order: V gene, D gene, clone size, J gene, CDR3 protein, CDR3 DNA. The D gene is left open where the match is weak. A clone size is listed for some rows: how often the clone was seen (once, few, many), or a class if it is expanded.

TRBV23-1	TRBD1	-	TRBJ2-7	CASSQPGQVISYEQYF	TGCGCCAGCAGTCAACCGGGACAGGTAATAAGCTACGAGCAGTACTTC
TRBV7-9	-	-	TRBJ2-7	CASSLVIRATRRYEQYF	TGTGCCAGCAGCTTAGTAATTAGAGCCACAAGGAGGTACGAGCAGTACTTC
TRBV15	-	many	TRBJ1-3	CATSRDKDTDSGNTIYF	TGTGCCACCAGCAGAGATAAAGACACCGACTCTGGAAACACCATATATTTT
TRBV11-2	TRBD2	-	TRBJ2-7	CASSPSSGRSYEQYF	TGTGCCAGCAGCCCCTCTAGCGGGAGGTCCTACGAGCAGTACTTC
TRBV6-2/TRBV6-3	TRBD2	-	TRBJ2-7	CASSYSRGALYEQYF	TGTGCCAGCAGCTATTCGCGGGGGGCCCTGTACGAGCAGTACTTC
TRBV7-2	TRBD1	once	TRBJ2-1	CASSPTRDRNEQFF	TGTGCCAGCAGCCCAACTCGGGACAGGAATGAGCAGTTCTTC
TRBV7-2	TRBD1	-	TRBJ1-4	CASSSDRGREKLFF	TGTGCCAGCAGCTCGGACAGGGGGCGCGAAAAACTGTTTTTT
TRBV12-3/TRBV12-4	-	-	TRBJ2-3	CASSFSNTQYF	TGTGCCAGCAGTTTTTCAAATACGCAGTATTTT
TRBV28	-	-	TRBJ2-7	CASTPASASYEQYF	TGTGCCAGCACCCCTGCTAGCGCCTCCTACGAGCAGTACTTC
TRBV5-1	-	-	TRBJ1-2	CASSGIGRGRYGYTF	TGCGCCAGCTCTGGAATTGGGCGCGGGCGTTATGGCTACACCTTC
TRBV5-1	TRBD1	-	TRBJ1-5	CASSFQGGQPQHF	TGCGCCAGCAGCTTCCAGGGGGGTCAGCCCCAGCATTTT
TRBV5-1	TRBD1	-	TRBJ1-4	CASSIDRGLNEKLFF	TGCGCCAGCAGCATAGACAGGGGACTAAATGAAAAACTGTTTTTT
TRBV28	TRBD1	-	TRBJ2-7	CASSYPDRAFYEQYF	TGTGCCAGCAGTTATCCGGACAGGGCTTTCTACGAGCAGTACTTC
TRBV4-2	TRBD2	once	TRBJ2-7	CASSQSVAGSYEQYF	TGTGCCAGCAGCCAATCAGTAGCGGGATCCTACGAGCAGTACTTC
TRBV7-9	-	-	TRBJ1-1	CASTYLGDTEAFF	TGTGCCAGCACCTATCTCGGGGACACTGAAGCTTTCTTT
TRBV4-1	-	-	TRBJ1-5	CASSQLQDQPQHF	TGCGCCAGCAGCCAACTACAGGATCAGCCCCAGCATTTT
TRBV28	TRBD1	once	TRBJ1-5	CATNRGTEQPQHF	TGTGCCACAAACAGGGGGACTGAACAGCCCCAGCATTTT
TRBV12-3/TRBV12-4	-	-	TRBJ2-7	CASSLSGYEQYF	TGTGCCAGCAGTTTATCCGGCTACGAGCAGTACTTC
TRBV18	TRBD2	-	TRBJ2-1	CASSPRLAGLNEQFF	TGTGCCAGCTCACCCAGACTAGCGGGGCTCAATGAGCAGTTCTTC
TRBV19	-	-	TRBJ1-5	CASSIDHQANQPQHF	TGTGCCAGTAGTATAGATCACCAGGCTAATCAGCCCCAGCATTTT
TRBV28	-	-	TRBJ1-2	CASSRGLGYGYTF	TGTGCCAGCAGTCGGGGACTCGGCTATGGCTACACCTTC
TRBV7-3	TRBD1	-	TRBJ1-4	CASSRTGATNEKLFF	TGTGCCAGCAGCAGGACAGGTGCAACTAATGAAAAACTGTTTTTT
TRBV6-2/TRBV6-3	-	-	TRBJ1-5	CASSYRVTLENQPQHF	TGTGCCAGCAGTTACCGTGTCACTCTAGAAAATCAGCCCCAGCATTTT
TRBV29-1	-	-	TRBJ2-4	CSVEDRRGSKNIQYF	TGCAGCGTTGAAGATAGGCGGGGATCCAAAAACATTCAGTACTTC
TRBV6-6	-	once	TRBJ2-7	CASSLMTGVPYEQYF	TGTGCCAGCAGTCTGATGACGGGGGTCCCCTACGAGCAGTACTTC
TRBV10-2	-	-	TRBJ2-7	CASSEGGGRGRGSSYEQYF	TGCGCCAGCAGTGAGGGAGGCGGCAGGGGGCGCGGGAGCTCCTACGAGCAGTACTTC
TRBV28	-	-	TRBJ1-3	CASSFDPGSGNTIYF	TGTGCCAGCAGTTTTGATCCGGGGTCAGGAAACACCATATATTTT
TRBV4-3	TRBD1	-	TRBJ1-4	CASSQDGTGGEKLFF	TGCGCCAGCAGCCAAGACGGGACAGGGGGTGAAAAACTGTTTTTT
TRBV19	TRBD2	few	TRBJ2-1	CASRVSGMAYNEQFF	TGTGCCAGTAGGGTAAGCGGGATGGCCTACAATGAGCAGTTCTTC
TRBV19	-	-	TRBJ2-3	CASSGASGYGTDTQYF	TGTGCCAGTAGCGGAGCATCCGGGTATGGAACAGATACGCAGTATTTT
TRBV4-2	-	-	TRBJ2-3	CASSQELNPTDTQYF	TGTGCCAGCAGCCAAGAACTGAATCCCACAGATACGCAGTATTTT
TRBV5-1	-	-	TRBJ2-7	CASSSDRTYEQYF	TGCGCCAGCAGCTCAGACAGGACCTACGAGCAGTACTTC
TRBV28	TRBD1	-	TRBJ1-2	CASRNTGTGGDGYTF	TGTGCCAGCAGGAATACCGGGACAGGGGGGGATGGCTACACCTTC
TRBV10-3	TRBD2	-	TRBJ2-6	CAISAGLAGVSGANVLTF	TGTGCCATCAGTGCCGGACTAGCGGGAGTCTCTGGGGCCAACGTCCTGACTTTC
TRBV7-3	TRBD2	-	TRBJ2-5	CASSLSQPRGRKLAGGETQYF	TGTGCCAGCAGCTTAAGCCAGCCAAGGGGTAGGAAACTAGCGGGAGGGGAGACCCAGTACTTC
TRBV28	-	few	TRBJ1-1	CASSLFVQVNTEAFF	TGTGCCAGCAGTTTATTCGTCCAGGTCAACACTGAAGCTTTCTTT
TRBV28	TRBD1	few	TRBJ1-2	CASSPALEGGLNYGYTF	TGTGCCAGCAGTCCCGCGCTGGAAGGGGGCTTGAACTATGGCTACACCTTC
TRBV11-3	-	once	TRBJ2-7	CASSLTTSHEQYF	TGTGCCAGCAGCTTAACTACCTCCCACGAGCAGTACTTC
TRBV3-1/TRBV3-2	TRBD2	-	TRBJ2-1	CASSQEEGLADNTSSYNEQFF	TGTGCCAGCAGCCAAGAGGAGGGACTAGCCGATAATACAAGCTCCTACAATGAGCAGTTCTTC
TRBV11-3	TRBD2	-	TRBJ2-5	CASSLGTSQETQYF	TGTGCCAGCAGCTTAGGGACTAGTCAAGAGACCCAGTACTTC
TRBV7-3	-	-	TRBJ2-1	CASSPSGPLPQFF	TGTGCCAGCAGCCCATCAGGGCCGCTACCACAGTTCTTC
TRBV5-1	TRBD1	-	TRBJ1-4	CASSSGQGWEKLFF	TGCGCCAGCAGCTCCGGACAGGGGTGGGAAAAACTGTTTTTT
TRBV7-9	-	-	TRBJ2-3	CASSPEVTDTQYF	TGTGCCAGCAGCCCGGAGGTCACAGATACGCAGTATTTT
TRBV19	-	-	TRBJ2-6	CASRLRESGANVLTF	TGTGCCAGTAGACTTAGGGAGTCCGGGGCCAACGTCCTGACTTTC
TRBV19	-	-	TRBJ2-6	CASSTDSSGANVLTF	TGTGCCAGTAGTACGGACAGCTCTGGGGCCAACGTCCTGACTTTC
TRBV7-2	-	-	TRBJ2-7	CASSLVGSSSYEQYF	TGTGCCAGCAGCTTAGTGGGTTCTAGCTCCTACGAGCAGTACTTC
TRBV9	-	-	TRBJ2-2	CASSVSQNPGELFF	TGTGCCAGCAGCGTCTCACAGAACCCCGGGGAGCTGTTTTTT
TRBV14	TRBD2	-	TRBJ2-3	CASSLLMGEGDTQYF	TGTGCCAGCAGCCTTCTTATGGGGGAGGGCGATACGCAGTATTTT
TRBV15	-	-	TRBJ1-1	CATSEGLLNTEAFF	TGTGCCACCAGCGAGGGACTCCTTAACACTGAAGCTTTCTTT
TRBV7-7	-	-	TRBJ1-1	CASSPDWASEAFF	TGTGCTAGCAGCCCTGATTGGGCCTCTGAAGCTTTCTTT
TRBV6-2/TRBV6-3	TRBD1	-	TRBJ1-2	CASSYAGQGGSYTF	TGTGCCAGCAGTTACGCGGGACAGGGTGGTAGCTACACCTTC
TRBV28	-	-	TRBJ1-1	CASSWRAGNTEAFF	TGTGCCAGCAGTTGGAGGGCCGGGAACACTGAAGCTTTCTTT
TRBV5-1	TRBD2	-	TRBJ2-5	CASRELAGVQETQYF	TGCGCCAGCAGGGAACTAGCGGGAGTACAAGAGACCCAGTACTTC
TRBV11-2	-	few	TRBJ1-3	CASSLGPTAIYF	TGTGCCAGCAGCTTAGGCCCTACTGCCATATATTTT
TRBV5-1	-	-	TRBJ2-7	CASSLGGEQYF	TGCGCCAGCAGCTTGGGAGGCGAGCAGTACTTC